This TCR beta chain was sequenced in a study of shared clonotypes between healthy human individuals. The CDR3 contains 15 residues. The V gene lost 0 bases and the J gene lost 0 bases, with 11 bases spanning the gap. Looked up from germline, CDR1 is GTSNPN and CDR2 is SVGIG (reference sequence). Sequencing used immunoSEQ multiplex PCR; TCRdb keeps in-frame clones, though not all of them. The data hold 2 million to 2.5 million clones, with 85% to 95% observed a single time. Input material: naive CD4+ T cells from PBMCs. The subset: CD45RA+ positively selected. The chain uses TRBV30 and TRBJ1-1, with D tentatively TRBD1 (5 bases). This receptor was identified in a man aged 18 to 35 in good health. Some clones in this sample may be carry-over from other donors' samples. The CDR3 coding sequence is TGTGCCTGGAGTGTACGAAAGGGGATGAACACTGAAGCTTTCTTT. Amino acids: CAWSVRKGMNTEAFF.